The entry that follows covers one T cell receptor (beta chain) sequence. This likely comes from a read error, as the CDR3 has no conserved phenylalanine or tryptophan at its end. No DNA is shown, since the ends of the CDR3 on it are uncertain; the CDR3 is the one TCRdb lists. The method was immunoSEQ multiplex PCR; TCRdb's version includes in-frame clones alone and lacks a portion of them. The data contain over 200,000 clones, more than 80% of them singletons. The sample originates from a study of blood T cell repertoires in COVID-19. The receptor was derived from a man aged 25 to 40 with COVID-19, enrolled during active disease. Sequenced: peripheral blood.

The CDR3 region is CASRKEGRFVEFI. This chain joins TRBV2 and TRBJ2-7; TRBD2 was called by the table and not checked on the DNA. Germline loops: CDR1 SNHLY, CDR2 FYNNEI. The CDR3 contains 13 residues when both ends are counted.